This TCR beta chain was documented in a study of CD8 T cells in Susac syndrome. TEMRA cells were FACS-enriched, and CD8+ and CD4+ T cells were isolated negatively. Reverse transcription of roughly 0.45 to 1 ug RNA used random hexamers. TCRdb recomputed calls from the immunoSEQ multiplex PCR reads with MiXCR, one row per CDR3 protein. The sample records fewer than 85,000 distinct CDR3 sequences, about 95% being singletons. The CDR3 is 17 residues long. The V and J ends lost 5 bases and 0 bases, in that order; junction bases with no gene match: 11. Germline loops: CDR1 SGHTA, CDR2 FQGNSA. This clonotype showed up just once.

The sample taken for sequencing was CD8+ T cells from PBMCs. The V gene is TRBV7-2, the J gene TRBJ2-7; TRBD1 matches at 9 bases. This TCR came from a human donor with multiple sclerosis. CDR3 protein: CASSPRTGAPHSYEQYF. In DNA form, the CDR3 reads TGTGCCAGCAGCCCCAGGACAGGGGCGCCTCACTCCTACGAGCAGTACTTC.